The text below deals with one T cell receptor (beta chain). The sample belongs to a study of technical replicates of blood from a handful of donors. Only in-frame clones appear in the TCRdb table, and some are missing; sequencing was by immunoSEQ multiplex PCR. The sample yields about 79,000 clones, 85% to 95% seen once. The specimen was T cells isolated from PBMCs. The sequence was collected from a human donor in good health.

CDR3 region: CASSRGGLARQYNEQFF. DNA for the CDR3: TGTGCCAGCAGCCGTGGCGGCCTAGCAAGGCAATACAATGAGCAGTTCTTC. The gene calls are TRBV5-6 and TRBJ2-1; D perhaps matches TRBD2 (5 bases). Trimming cost V 4 bases and J 4 bases, with 21 bases left between them. CDR3 length equals 17 residues. Looked up from germline, CDR1 is SGHDT and CDR2 is YYEEEE.